The clone carrying this TCR beta chain was found a few times. The source of the sample is a study of post-analysis software for immune sequencing data. Study background: Recorded disease courses covered relapsing-remitting, secondary progressive and progressive-relapsing multiple sclerosis. Some patients had no subtype annotation.

The TCR beta cDNA libraries carried unique molecular identifiers. One entry per CDR3 protein, called by TCRdb with MiXCR from the PCR reads. The sample contains 150,000 to 200,000 distinct CDR3 sequences, about 36% of which appear only once. Trimming removed 6 bases from V and 2 bases from J, with 13 bases in between. CDR1 and CDR2 from the germline V gene are MNHNS and SASEGT. The CDR3 sequence is 14 residues long. Source: blood, taken after autologous hematopoietic stem cell transplantation. V is TRBV6-1 and J is TRBJ2-5; D remains unclear. The receptor was isolated from a girl aged 5-17 years with multiple sclerosis. The CDR3 sequence: CASRRILKQETQYF. The CDR3 DNA reads TGTGCCAGCAGGCGGATACTGAAGCAAGAGACCCAGTACTTC.